Below, 30 T cell receptor beta chains from the same sample are listed, as sequenced in a study of blood T cell repertoires in COVID-19. The protocol was immunoSEQ multiplex PCR, while the TCRdb copy is restricted to in-frame clones and leaves out a portion. The sample lists under 130,000 clones, roughly 88% occurring once. The sequencing sample was made of peripheral blood. All receptors come from a human donor in a cohort sampled during active COVID-19.

This chain uses TRBV7-2 with TRBJ2-3; 8 nucleotides align to TRBD2. Trimming removed 5 bases from V and 6 bases from J; junction bases left unmatched: 13. Germline assignment: CDR1 SGHTA and CDR2 FQGNSA. CDR3 size: 16 residues. The CDR3: CASSRQLGLATDTQYF. In DNA form, the CDR3 reads TGTGCCAGCAGCCGGCAGCTTGGACTAGCAACGGATACGCAGTATTTT.

The chain is built from TRBV5-1 and TRBJ2-7, with TRBD2 identical over 10 bases. This CDR3 has 15 amino acids. CDR1 is SGHRS, CDR2 YFSETQ, per germline. V gave up 0 bases and J gave up 4 bases; unmatched junction bases: 4. The CDR3 protein is CASSLELAGYYEQYF. CDR3 DNA: TGCGCCAGCAGCTTGGAACTAGCGGGATATTACGAGCAGTACTTC.

V is TRBV3-1 (or the pseudogene TRBV3-2) and J is TRBJ2-7; possible D gene TRBD1, 6 bases. Trimming shortened V by 1 base and J by 3 bases, and 13 bases separated the two germline ends. This CDR3 has 15 amino acids. The germline gives CDR1 LGHDT, CDR2 YNNKEL (reference sequence). The CDR3 is CASSQGRDTFYEQYF. The CDR3 coding sequence is TGTGCCAGCAGCCAAGGCCGGGACACCTTCTACGAGCAGTACTTC.

This chain links TRBV7-9 with TRBJ2-3; 8 bases match TRBD2. Trimming at V came to 2 bases and at J to 5 bases, leaving 3 bases not matched to a gene. The CDR3 is made up of 14 amino acids. Germline V gene data show CDR1 as SEHNR and CDR2 as FQNEAQ (reference sequence). CDR3: CASSLSGSKDTQYF. In DNA, the CDR3 is TGTGCCAGCAGCTTAAGCGGGAGTAAAGATACGCAGTATTTT.

The CDR3 DNA sequence: TGTGCCACCAGCAGAGATGCCTCTCGGCGGGGCTACACCTTC. Translated: CATSRDASRRGYTF. The V and J genes are TRBV15 and TRBJ1-2; D uncertain. Trimming left V 0 bases short and J 8 bases short, with 13 bases between. Germline loops: CDR1 LNHNV, CDR2 YYDKDF (reference sequence). This CDR3 contains 14 residues.

This rearrangement joins TRBV3-1 (or the pseudogene TRBV3-2) to TRBJ2-3, with TRBD2 as a possible D gene (7 bases). Germline loops: CDR1 LGHDT, CDR2 YNNKEL (reference sequence). This CDR3 region has 16 residues. The V end lost 1 base, the J end lost 4 bases, and 15 bases lay between the germline ends. The CDR3: CASSQGSGGPSDTQYF. The CDR3 DNA reads as TGTGCCAGCAGCCAAGGGTCGGGGGGCCCTTCAGATACGCAGTATTTT.

The DNA of the CDR3 is TGTGCCAGCAGTTTATGGGGGGCGACGGGAAAACTGTTTTTT. This translates into CASSLWGATGKLFF. The V call is TRBV28, the J call TRBJ1-4; tentatively, D is TRBD1 (6 bases). This CDR3 has 14 residues. CDR1 and CDR2 from the germline V gene are MDHEN and SYDVKM. The V end was cut by 0 bases, the J end by 10 bases, with 12 bases between.

This clone occurred a few times. The V and J genes are TRBV9 and TRBJ2-2, with unresolved D. CDR1 and CDR2 (germline): SGDLS, YYNGEE. This CDR3 contains 15 residues. V was shortened by 0 bases and J by 1 base, with 7 bases between the two germline ends. CDR3 residues: CASSVVTGNTGELFF. The CDR3 DNA follows: TGTGCCAGCAGCGTAGTGACGGGGAACACCGGGGAGCTGTTTTTT.

J is TRBJ2-2 and V is TRBV10-1; TRBD1 agrees at 8 bases. CDR3 size: 16 residues. CDR1 and CDR2 (germline): WNHNN, SYGVQD (reference sequence). Trimming removed 3 bases from V and 5 bases from J; junction bases left unmatched: 8. The CDR3 coding sequence is TGCGCCAGCAGTGACCTAGGACAGGGAGGTACCGGGGAGCTGTTTTTT. Translation: CASSDLGQGGTGELFF.

This clone has a single count. The V call is TRBV10-3, the J call TRBJ1-2, with 8 bases matching TRBD1. J was trimmed by 4 bases and V by 4 bases; bases with no gene match: 8. Germline assignment: CDR1 ENHRY and CDR2 SYGVKD. This CDR3 has 15 residues. The chain's CDR3 is CAISALGQVGYGYTF. The CDR3 region has the DNA TGTGCCATCAGTGCCCTGGGACAGGTGGGCTATGGCTACACCTTC.

This clone was observed once. The CDR3 bases are TGTGCCAGCAGCGTAGGGCTAGCGGGAGAACACGAGCAGTACTTC. Protein sequence: CASSVGLAGEHEQYF. The chain uses TRBV9 and TRBJ2-7; TRBD2 matches at 10 bases. V dropped 0 bases and J dropped 5; count of bases not matched to a gene: 5. Germline-derived CDR1 and CDR2 are SGDLS and YYNGEE. The CDR3 runs 15 residues.

The chain uses TRBV27 and TRBJ1-5, with 9 bases fitting TRBD1. CDR1 MNHEY and CDR2 SMNVEV come from the germline V gene (reference sequence). J was trimmed by 0 bases and V by 2 bases; bases with no gene match: 2. The CDR3 sequence is 16 residues long. CDR3 nucleotides: TGTGCCAGCAGTTTACGGACAGGGGATAGCAATCAGCCCCAGCATTTT. Residues: CASSLRTGDSNQPQHF.

The rearrangement joins TRBV27 to TRBJ2-2; tentative D call: TRBD1 (6 bases). V lost 5 bases and J 3 bases, leaving 13 bases between the germline ends. The CDR3 contains 15 residues. Germline V CDR1 and CDR2: MNHEY, SMNVEV (reference sequence). For the CDR3, the DNA is TGTGCCAGCAGTAAGAGGACAGCGGACACCGGGGAGCTGTTTTTT. This codes for CASSKRTADTGELFF.

This clone was detected once. The rearrangement joins TRBV2 to TRBJ2-2, with D perhaps TRBD1 (5 bases). This CDR3 region has 15 residues. With 4 bases removed from V and 5 bases from J, the gap between germline ends came to 14 bases. CDR1 SNHLY and CDR2 FYNNEI come from the germline V gene. The CDR3 DNA sequence: TGTGCCAGCAGTGGACTCACAGGTGGAACCGGGGAGCTGTTTTTT. Amino acid sequence: CASSGLTGGTGELFF.

This clone was found once. V and J are TRBV27 and TRBJ2-7; 7 positions agree with TRBD2. Trimming removed 0 bases from V and 11 bases from J; junction bases left unmatched: 16. Germline CDR1 is MNHEY and CDR2 is SMNVEV (reference sequence). CDR3 length: 16 residues. The CDR3 DNA sequence: TGTGCCAGCAGTTTATCGGTCCGAGCGGGACCCTTCACGGAGTACTTC. Its protein is CASSLSVRAGPFTEYF.

The J gene is TRBJ2-5, the V gene TRBV9, with D possibly matching TRBD1 (7 bases). Germline CDR1 and CDR2: SGDLS and YYNGEE. This CDR3 contains 14 residues. V lost 4 bases and J lost 5, with 15 bases in between. CDR3: CASSFQGGFETQYF. In DNA, the CDR3 is TGTGCCAGCAGCTTCCAGGGGGGTTTTGAGACCCAGTACTTC.

V and J are TRBV18 and TRBJ2-1, with 13 positions matching TRBD2. Germline V gene sequence: CDR1 KGHSH, CDR2 LQKENI. Trimming took 4 bases from V and 8 from J; bases not matched to a gene: 11. The CDR3 has 17 amino acids. CDR3: CASSLPTSGRANDEQFF. In nucleotides, the CDR3 is TGTGCCAGCTCACTCCCAACTAGCGGGAGGGCCAACGATGAGCAGTTCTTC.

This clone was seen a single time. The gene calls are TRBV7-9 and TRBJ2-7; 16 bases match TRBD2. The CDR3 is 17 residues long. The J segment lost 5 bases and the V segment lost 5 bases, leaving 9 bases of the junction unmatched. In germline, CDR1 is SEHNR, CDR2 FQNEAQ (reference sequence). This chain's CDR3 is CASSPGLAGGRSNEQYF. The CDR3 nucleotides are TGTGCCAGCAGCCCGGGACTAGCGGGGGGGCGAAGTAACGAGCAGTACTTC.

The chain employs TRBV11-2 and TRBJ2-7; the match to TRBD1 covers 7 bases. The CDR3 sequence is 16 residues long. J was trimmed by 0 bases and V by 3 bases; bases with no gene match: 8. Per germline, CDR1 SGHAT and CDR2 FQNNGV. The CDR3 DNA sequence: TGTGCCAGCAGCTTCCGGACAGGCCCGAGCTCCTACGAGCAGTACTTC. It yields the protein CASSFRTGPSSYEQYF. Looking up the rest from reference TRBV11-2 and TRBJ2-7 gives the full variable domain: EAGVAQSPRYKIIEKRQSVAFWCNPISGHATLYWYQQILGQGPKLLIQFQNNGVVDDSQLPKDRFSAERLKGVDSTLKIQPAKLEDSAVYLCASSFRTGPSSYEQYFGPGTRLTVT.

This sequence joins TRBV7-6 and TRBJ2-3; 8 bases agree with TRBD2. The ends lost 0 bases at V and 8 bases at J; junction bases unmatched: 13. This CDR3 region has 17 residues. Germline V gives CDR1 SGHVS, CDR2 FNYEAQ. DNA of the CDR3: TGTGCCAGCAGCTTAGCGGAGACTAGCGTCCTTCTCACTACGCAGTATTTT. It specifies CASSLAETSVLLTTQYF.

CDR3 residues: CASFGGGYTF. DNA of the CDR3: TGTGCCAGCTTCGGGGGGGGCTACACCTTC. The V gene is TRBV7-6, the J gene TRBJ1-2, with D possibly being TRBD1 (5 bases). V was cut by 8 bases and J by 8 bases, with 9 bases left in between. The CDR3 has 10 residues. From germline, CDR1 is SGHVS and CDR2 FNYEAQ.

This sequence joins TRBV4-1 and TRBJ1-4; TRBD1 matches 8 bases. This CDR3 comprises 17 residues. Trimming at V came to 4 bases and at J to 0 bases, leaving 7 bases not matched to a gene. Per germline, CDR1 MGHRA and CDR2 YSYEKL. CDR3 DNA sequence: TGCGCCAGCAGCCGCCCCACAGGGGGGACAACTAATGAAAAACTGTTTTTT. Its protein product is CASSRPTGGTTNEKLFF.

V usage is TRBV30 and J usage is TRBJ1-1, with 7 positions matching TRBD1. CDR1 and CDR2 from the germline V gene are GTSNPN and SVGIG (reference sequence). This CDR3 comprises 15 residues. The V and J ends lost 3 bases and 0 bases, in that order; junction bases with no gene match: 7. In DNA, the CDR3 is TGTGCCTGGAGGGGACAGCTGTTAATGAACACTGAAGCTTTCTTT. Translation: CAWRGQLLMNTEAFF.

The count of this clone is one. The chain combines TRBV5-1 with TRBJ2-5; tentative D call: TRBD1 (6 bases). This CDR3 comprises 15 residues. Germline values: CDR1 SGHRS, CDR2 YFSETQ. V dropped 0 bases and J dropped 10 bases, with 19 bases sitting between them. The CDR3 loop reads CASSLGIWDTTFQYF. CDR3 nucleotides: TGCGCCAGCAGCTTGGGAATTTGGGACACCACTTTCCAGTACTTC.

The V and J genes are TRBV13 and TRBJ2-6; TRBD1 aligns across 11 bases. The germline gives CDR1 PRHDT, CDR2 FYEKMQ (reference sequence). This CDR3 is 18 amino acids long. With 5 bases clipped from V and 0 bases from J, the junction kept 6 bases outside the gene matches. The CDR3 region is CASSRGTGGNSGANVLTF. CDR3 nucleotides: TGTGCCAGCAGCAGAGGGACAGGGGGAAACTCTGGGGCCAACGTCCTGACTTTC. The full variable domain, with the rest looked up from reference TRBV13 and TRBJ2-6, is AAGVIQSPRHLIKEKRETATLKCYPIPRHDTVYWYQQGPGQDPQFLISFYEKMQSDKGSIPDRFSAQQFSDYHSELNMSSLELGDSALYFCASSRGTGGNSGANVLTFGAGSRLTVL.

The chain uses TRBV3-1 (or the pseudogene TRBV3-2) and TRBJ2-1; D is perhaps TRBD2 (5 bases). In germline, CDR1 is LGHDT, CDR2 YNNKEL (reference sequence). V was cut by 4 bases and J by 12 bases, with 19 bases left in between. CDR3 length equals 14 residues. CDR3 sequence reads: CASSPENPRRGQFF. In DNA, the CDR3 is TGTGCCAGCAGCCCAGAAAACCCACGCCGGGGGCAGTTCTTC.

The chain employs TRBV5-1 and TRBJ2-3; TRBD2 matches 9 bases. From germline, CDR1 is SGHRS and CDR2 YFSETQ. The CDR3 loop spans 18 amino acids. V lost 3 bases and J lost 4; bases outside the gene matches: 15. The CDR3 protein is CASSSGQRAGGPADTQYF. DNA for the CDR3: TGCGCCAGCAGCTCGGGCCAACGGGCGGGGGGGCCCGCAGATACGCAGTATTTT.

The chain is built from TRBV5-6 and TRBJ2-7; TRBD1 matches 10 bases. The CDR3 contains 14 residues. Germline trimming cut 4 bases from V and 3 bases from J; bases unmatched to any gene: 4. Germline V gene data show CDR1 as SGHDT and CDR2 as YYEEEE. This CDR3 reads CASSPGTGVYEQYF. The CDR3 coding sequence is TGTGCCAGCAGCCCCGGGACAGGGGTCTACGAGCAGTACTTC. Filled out from reference TRBV5-6 and TRBJ2-7, the complete variable domain reads DAGVTQSPTHLIKTRGQQVTLRCSPKSGHDTVSWYQQALGQGPQFIFQYYEEEERQRGNFPDRFSGHQFPNYSSELNVNALLLGDSALYLCASSPGTGVYEQYFGPGTRLTVT.

This clone was observed a single time. V and J are TRBV5-1 and TRBJ1-5; the D gene is possibly TRBD1 (5 bases). The germline gives CDR1 SGHRS, CDR2 YFSETQ. V dropped 4 bases and J dropped 9 bases, with 20 bases sitting between them. The CDR3 runs 15 residues. The CDR3 spells CASSPGRNPGGPQHF. CDR3 bases: TGCGCCAGCAGCCCGGGACGGAACCCGGGGGGGCCCCAGCATTTT.

The gene calls are TRBV19 and TRBJ1-1, with 7 bases aligning to TRBD1. This CDR3 contains 17 residues. Germline CDR1 and CDR2: LNHDA and SQIVND (reference sequence). The ends lost 7 bases at V and 0 bases at J; junction bases unmatched: 14. The CDR3 reads CASNPIRQGRLNTEAFF. The DNA of the CDR3 is TGTGCCAGTAACCCGATTAGACAGGGTCGCTTGAACACTGAAGCTTTCTTT.